This T cell receptor beta chain is from a study of early T cells in non-severe SARS-CoV-2 infection. For the study at large: Bulk RNA from unsorted whole blood was sequenced; chains were unpaired.

Unique molecular identifiers were attached to individual cDNA molecules. TCRdb used MiXCR to reprocess the 5' RACE reads, holding one entry per CDR3 protein. The sample contains tens of thousands of distinct CDR3 sequences, approximately 9.5% of which appear only once. Overall study findings and caveats: Clonotype matching in VDJdb favored anti-spike CD8 responses and did not capture private and CD4 specificities.

This clonotype showed up many times. Its antigen is undetermined. This CDR3 is 18 amino acids long. The junction had 12 bases not matched to a gene; V was cut back by 1 base and J by 2 bases. Germline V gene data show CDR1 as LGHNA and CDR2 as YSLEER. The sample was whole blood. This TCR derives from an adult who was a healthcare worker with PCR-confirmed SARS-CoV-2 infection or an uninfected control (not recorded which). This chain joins TRBV4-3 and TRBJ2-3; 7 nucleotides match TRBD2. The CDR3 here is CASSQVRVRGRYTDTQYF. DNA of the CDR3: TGCGCCAGCAGCCAAGTCAGAGTCCGCGGGAGATACACAGATACGCAGTATTTT.